This T cell receptor beta chain was identified during a study of T cell responses to AZD1222 COVID-19 vaccine. Data came from immunoSEQ multiplex PCR; TCRdb stores just in-frame clones and leaves some out. The sample lists roughly 97,000 clones; around 88% were seen once. A note on this clone: Its specificity is unknown.

Study-wide results and limits: A reported finding is that nearly half of spike-specific TCRs target unmutated variant regions. Vaccine-related CD4 TCRs covered spike, predominating at 160-218 and 743-854. There were mostly white British donors and more females than males, and clonal diversity was possibly underestimated.

Sequenced here: peripheral blood, sampled on day 0 of AZD1222 vaccination. The source of this sequence is an adult in good health.

The DNA for the CDR3 is TGTGCCTGGAGTGTACGTGGGGACTACTCTGGAAACACCATATATTTT. This codes for CAWSVRGDYSGNTIYF. This chain links TRBV30 with TRBJ1-3, with D tentatively TRBD1 (5 bases). The CDR3 consists of 16 residues. Trimming took 0 bases from V and 0 from J, leaving 12 bases between them. The germline V gene encodes CDR1 GTSNPN and CDR2 SVGIG (reference sequence).